The 27 T cell receptor beta chains given below trace back to one sample, sequenced in a study of blood T cell repertoires in COVID-19. The repertoire was sequenced with immunoSEQ multiplex PCR; TCRdb's copy has only in-frame clones and lacks some. This table has 120,000 to 150,000 clones, over 80% appearing once. Sequencing was carried out using PBMCs or T cells enriched from blood (not recorded which). The receptors stem from a woman between 45 and 65 years old who had been exposed to COVID-19.

This rearrangement joins TRBV5-1 to TRBJ1-1, with 7 bases aligning to TRBD1. This CDR3 comprises 14 residues. Looked up from germline, CDR1 is SGHRS and CDR2 is YFSETQ. Germline trimming cut 3 bases from V and 5 bases from J; bases unmatched to any gene: 7. CDR3: CASSSGTARTEAFF. CDR3 nucleotide sequence: TGCGCCAGCAGCTCGGGGACAGCGCGTACTGAAGCTTTCTTT.

The chain combines TRBV9 with TRBJ1-2, with 12 nucleotides matching TRBD1. CDR1 is SGDLS, CDR2 YYNGEE, per germline. V dropped 3 bases and J dropped 4; count of bases not matched to a gene: 4. CDR3 length: 15 amino acids. CDR3 sequence reads: CASSEGQGAGYGYTF. The CDR3 DNA sequence: TGTGCCAGCAGCGAGGGACAGGGGGCCGGCTATGGCTACACCTTC.

In its sample, this clone was seen a few times. The gene calls are TRBV2 and TRBJ1-4, with TRBD1 identical over 12 bases. The length of the CDR3 is 14 residues. After removal of 4 bases from V and 10 bases from J, the junction contained 4 bases not matched to a gene. Germline V gives CDR1 SNHLY, CDR2 FYNNEI. As DNA, the CDR3 is TGTGCCAGCAGTGCCGGGACAGGGGGCAGAAAACTGTTTTTT. It codes for CASSAGTGGRKLFF.

V and J are TRBV6-6 and TRBJ2-7; 9 nucleotides agree with TRBD1. The V gene end was trimmed by 7 bases and the J gene end by 6 bases; junction bases not matched to a gene: 13. The V gene's germline CDR1 is MNHNY and CDR2 SVGAGI (reference sequence). The CDR3 spans 15 residues. CDR3 coding DNA: TGTGCCAGCACCCTGTCCGGGACAGGGTTTTTCGAGCAGTACTTC. Its translation: CASTLSGTGFFEQYF.

The V gene is TRBV6-5, the J gene TRBJ1-1; TRBD1 matches 9 bases. Germline lookup yields CDR1 MNHEY and CDR2 SVGAGI. The CDR3 sequence is 14 residues long. V dropped 4 bases and J dropped 5; count of bases not matched to a gene: 5. Here the CDR3 DNA reads TGTGCCAGCAGTTCCCTGGGGACAGGGACTGAAGCTTTCTTT. Translation: CASSSLGTGTEAFF.

This clone occurred once. The CDR3 spells CASSLGPGNGYTF. In DNA, the CDR3 is TGTGCCAGCAGCTTGGGCCCTGGAAATGGCTACACCTTC. The genes are TRBV7-9 and TRBJ1-2, with D uncertain. The germline CDR1 and CDR2 sequences are SEHNR and FQNEAQ (reference sequence). V lost 3 bases and J 6 bases, leaving 11 bases between the germline ends. There are 13 residues in the CDR3.

The chain carries TRBV30 and TRBJ1-2; D may be TRBD1 (5 bases). This CDR3 has 14 amino acids. V lost 0 bases and J lost 2, with 10 bases in between. Germline values: CDR1 GTSNPN, CDR2 SVGIG (reference sequence). In DNA, the CDR3 is TGTGCCTGGAGTGTACAGGCAGGAAACTATGGCTACACCTTC. As protein: CAWSVQAGNYGYTF. The full variable domain, with the rest looked up from reference TRBV30 and TRBJ1-2, is SQTIHQWPATLVQPVGSPLSLECTVEGTSNPNLYWYRQAAGRGLQLLFYSVGIGQISSEVPQNLSASRPQDRQFILSSKKLLLSDSGFYLCAWSVQAGNYGYTFGSGTRLTVV.

The CDR3 nucleotides read TGCAGCGTTACCTCGGGAGGGACGGCTGAAGCTTTCTTT. It specifies CSVTSGGTAEAFF. This chain links TRBV29-1 with TRBJ1-1; a possible D gene is TRBD1 (5 bases). V lost 5 bases and J 6 bases, leaving 16 bases between the germline ends. The CDR3 consists of 13 residues. CDR1 and CDR2 (germline): SQVTM, ANQGSEA.

This chain joins TRBV27 and TRBJ1-3; the D is unclear. The V and J ends lost 4 bases and 0 bases respectively, with 10 bases between them. CDR3 length: 15 amino acids. From germline, CDR1 is MNHEY and CDR2 SMNVEV (reference sequence). As DNA, the CDR3 is TGTGCCAGCAGTTCATACAGAAGCTCTGGAAACACCATATATTTT. Translating gives CASSSYRSSGNTIYF.

CDR3 amino acids: CASSDSGFREQYF. The CDR3 DNA is TGCGCCAGCAGTGACTCAGGGTTTCGGGAGCAGTACTTC. The chain uses TRBV10-1 and TRBJ2-7; possibly TRBD1 for D (5 bases). The CDR3 is made up of 13 amino acids. Between the trimmed V and J ends, which lost 3 bases and 7 bases, there was a span of 13 bases. Germline CDR1 is WNHNN and CDR2 is SYGVQD (reference sequence).

CDR3 coding DNA: TGTGCCAGCAGCAAAGATTCGGCAGGGGCTTCTTACAATGAGCAGTTCTTC. This gives the protein CASSKDSAGASYNEQFF. The chain recombines TRBV21-1 with TRBJ2-1; the D call in the table, TRBD1, was not verified against the DNA. TRBV21-1 is recorded as a pseudogene. This CDR3 has 17 residues.

V usage is TRBV19 and J usage is TRBJ1-1, with 7 bases fitting TRBD1. Trimming cost V 7 bases and J 6 bases; bases outside gene matches: 17. Germline V gives CDR1 LNHDA, CDR2 SQIVND (reference sequence). CDR3 length equals 16 residues. The CDR3: CASKRLGTATGAEAFF. The CDR3 bases are TGTGCCAGTAAACGCCTCGGGACAGCGACTGGGGCTGAAGCTTTCTTT.

At least ten counts were recorded for this clone. The chain couples TRBV9 to TRBJ1-1; TRBD1 aligns across 9 bases. With 3 bases clipped from V and 1 base from J, the junction kept 7 bases outside the gene matches. The germline V gene has CDR1 SGDLS and CDR2 YYNGEE. The CDR3 consists of 16 residues. CDR3 sequence: CASSGSYRGQNTEAFF. The CDR3 region has the DNA TGTGCCAGCAGCGGATCTTACAGGGGGCAGAACACTGAAGCTTTCTTT. The full variable domain, rest sourced from reference TRBV9 and TRBJ1-1, is DSGVTQTPKHLITATGQRVTLRCSPRSGDLSVYWYQQSLDQGLQFLIQYYNGEERAKGNILERFSAQQFPDLHSELNLSSLELGDSALYFCASSGSYRGQNTEAFFGQGTRLTVV.

The gene calls are TRBV7-3 and TRBJ2-7, with D perhaps TRBD1 (5 bases). The CDR3 length is 11 residues. V shed 2 bases and J shed 7 bases, with 6 bases lying between them. The germline V gene has CDR1 SGHTA and CDR2 FQGTGA. The CDR3 loop is CASSLGAEQYF. CDR3 coding DNA: TGTGCCAGCAGCTTAGGGGCAGAGCAGTACTTC.

This chain links TRBV11-2 with TRBJ2-5, with D possibly matching TRBD1 (6 bases). This CDR3 is 15 amino acids long. V lost 8 bases to trimming and J lost 0 bases, with 16 bases between them. CDR1 and CDR2 (germline): SGHAT, FQNNGV. The CDR3 region is CASGSGTKYQETQYF. The CDR3 bases are TGTGCCAGCGGTTCCGGGACAAAGTACCAAGAGACCCAGTACTTC.

J is TRBJ1-1 and V is TRBV4-1, with D unclear. V was trimmed by 1 base and J by 5 bases, leaving 8 bases between them. The length of the CDR3 is 13 residues. The germline V gene encodes CDR1 MGHRA and CDR2 YSYEKL. The CDR3 is CASSQGWETEAFF. The CDR3 bases are TGCGCCAGCAGCCAAGGTTGGGAGACTGAAGCTTTCTTT.

This chain links TRBV27 with TRBJ2-7; 8 bases are shared with TRBD2. V lost 3 bases to trimming and J lost 4 bases; unmatched junction nucleotides: 11. CDR3 size: 16 residues. Germline loops: CDR1 MNHEY, CDR2 SMNVEV (reference sequence). This CDR3 is CASSLGAGGGLYEQYF. The CDR3 DNA follows: TGTGCCAGCAGTTTGGGCGCGGGGGGCGGATTGTACGAGCAGTACTTC.

V usage is TRBV5-6 and J usage is TRBJ2-1; 13 bases match TRBD2. Germline-derived CDR1 and CDR2 are SGHDT and YYEEEE. V trimming: 3 bases; J trimming: 7 bases; junction bases outside the gene matches: 7. This CDR3 is built from 16 residues. The DNA for the CDR3 is TGTGCCAGCAGCTCGGTTAGACTAGCGGGGGGAAATGAGCAGTTCTTC. This sequence encodes CASSSVRLAGGNEQFF. The full variable domain, rest sourced from reference TRBV5-6 and TRBJ2-1, is DAGVTQSPTHLIKTRGQQVTLRCSPKSGHDTVSWYQQALGQGPQFIFQYYEEEERQRGNFPDRFSGHQFPNYSSELNVNALLLGDSALYLCASSSVRLAGGNEQFFGPGTRLTVL.

The rearrangement uses TRBV29-1 and TRBJ2-1, with D possibly matching TRBD2 (5 bases). The germline CDR1 and CDR2 sequences are SQVTM and ANQGSEA. This CDR3 region has 18 residues. The ends were cut back, 4 bases at V and 1 base at J, with 23 bases in the middle. CDR3 residues: CSVAPVIGRRFSYNEQFF. CDR3 nucleotide sequence: TGCAGCGTTGCCCCCGTGATAGGGCGGAGGTTTTCCTACAATGAGCAGTTCTTC.

The chain couples TRBV7-2 to TRBJ2-5; 10 nucleotides agree with TRBD2. V shed 5 bases, J shed 5 bases, and the junction held 8 bases outside the gene matches. Germline CDR1 and CDR2: SGHTA and FQGNSA. The CDR3 loop spans 15 amino acids. CDR3 protein: CASSRSGGAYETQYF. The CDR3 bases are TGTGCCAGCAGCCGCAGCGGGGGGGCCTACGAGACCCAGTACTTC.

V usage is TRBV29-1 and J usage is TRBJ2-7, with D perhaps matching TRBD2 (6 bases). Germline V gene data show CDR1 as SQVTM and CDR2 as ANQGSEA. V lost 4 bases to trimming and J lost 0 bases, with 13 bases between them. The CDR3 has 14 residues. CDR3 sequence (DNA): TGCAGCGTTGTCCCCGGGAGAGCCTCCTACGAGCAGTACTTC. This encodes CSVVPGRASYEQYF.

V usage is TRBV12-5 and J usage is TRBJ2-7; 7 bases align to TRBD1. V dropped 2 bases and J dropped 4; count of bases not matched to a gene: 11. Germline CDR1 LGHNT, CDR2 FRNRAP. The CDR3 is 16 amino acids. The CDR3 region is CASGLWGRDSGYEQYF. CDR3 nucleotide sequence: TGTGCTAGTGGTTTGTGGGGCCGGGACAGCGGATACGAGCAGTACTTC.

V and J are TRBV12-2 and TRBJ1-1; TRBD1, the table's D call, was not compared with the DNA. TRBV12-2 is listed as a pseudogene. The CDR3 totals 17 residues. CDR3 bases: TGTGCAAGTCGCTTCCCTCGGGACAGCGCACGGCGCACTGAAGCTTTCTTT. As protein: CASRFPRDSARRTEAFF.

The gene calls are TRBV29-1 and TRBJ2-2; TRBD2 aligns across 7 bases. CDR3 length equals 11 residues. Germline loops: CDR1 SQVTM, CDR2 ANQGSEA. V lost 6 bases, J lost 7 bases, and 2 bases stayed unmatched. The CDR3 DNA follows: TGCAGCGTCAGGGAGGGCGGGGAGCTGTTTTTT. This codes for CSVREGGELFF.

This clone showed up just once. The chain is built from TRBV21-1 and TRBJ2-7; TRBD2 is taken as the D call from the table, unchecked against the DNA. TRBV21-1 is designated a pseudogene. There are 15 residues in the CDR3. The CDR3 reads CASSMTSGVVYEQYF. The CDR3 DNA reads as TGTGCCAGCAGCATGACTAGCGGGGTAGTCTACGAGCAGTACTTC.

This clone has a count of ten or more. The genes are TRBV2 and TRBJ1-5; a weak D match, TRBD1 (5 bases). The CDR3 consists of 12 residues. The V gene's germline CDR1 is SNHLY and CDR2 FYNNEI. The V gene lost 7 bases and the J gene lost 5 bases, with 9 bases spanning the gap. The CDR3 is CASTRGDQPQHF. As DNA, the CDR3 is TGTGCCAGCACTAGGGGCGATCAGCCCCAGCATTTT.

This chain joins TRBV12-5 and TRBJ2-5, with 7 positions matching TRBD1. Germline values: CDR1 LGHNT, CDR2 FRNRAP. The CDR3 is made up of 13 amino acids. DNA for the CDR3: TGTGCCGGAGGACAGGACGCCGGGGAGACCCAGTACTTC. It specifies CAGGQDAGETQYF.